This T cell receptor (beta chain) was sequenced for a study of blood T cell repertoires in COVID-19. Study-level background: There were acute and convalescent COVID-19 samples, and they came from the United States, Italy and Spain. PBMCs, B-cell-depleted T cells, or T cells were the source of the cDNA or gDNA that made up the material.

V was pared by 4 bases and J by 5 bases, with 10 bases of the junction left unmatched. The CDR3 totals 15 residues. Germline CDR1 reads MNHEY; CDR2 reads SVGAGI. Authors' methods: Amplification of reference gene primers provided the estimated nucleated cell counts. Only in-frame clones appear in the TCRdb table, and some are missing; sequencing was by immunoSEQ multiplex PCR. Clonal size and the V and J genes are those of that table, whereas D and trimming came from the DNA. This table has 200,000 to 250,000 clones, roughly 90% appearing once. The source is a woman aged 55-69 years with acute or convalescent COVID-19. The sequenced sample consisted of peripheral blood. J is TRBJ1-1 and V is TRBV6-5; TRBD1 aligns across 7 bases. CDR3: CASSSTTGSRTEAFF. Written as DNA, the CDR3 is TGTGCCAGCAGTTCGACGACAGGGTCTAGGACTGAAGCTTTCTTT.